This record concerns one TCR beta chain sequence. No cognate antigen has been identified for it. No per-base quality is available; no much larger clone lies one base away. Taken from cysteine to phenylalanine, the CDR3 has 15 residues. Of the read, only the CDR3 DNA is kept; its 45 bases are in frame from base 1. The germline V gene yields MNHNS for CDR1 and SASEGT for CDR2. The germline V and J ends show losses of 6 bases and 0 bases respectively, and no gene match explains 4 bases of the junction. The library was prepared using 5' RACE. Sequencing took place on an Illumina HiSeq 2000. Template switching added a universal primer binding site, and the final cDNA carried a unique molecular identifier that allowed TCR cDNA molecules to be counted accurately. Specific primers in the conserved constant-segment region were used to synthesize first-strand cDNA for the TCR alpha and beta chains. To control for contamination, every cDNA library was double barcoded, receiving both a SMART-Mk sample barcode and Illumina barcodes. TruSeq adapter sequences along with Illumina sample barcodes were introduced in two successive PCR steps. The TCR alpha and beta cDNA libraries were sequenced on the Illumina HiSeq platform using custom primers. From the authors' description of their analysis: MiGEC processed the raw reads to extract unique molecular identifiers, while MiXCR was used to determine the CDR3 positions. For each individual, recombination models were inferred using an EM algorithm with the repgenHMM and IGoR tools. Shared clonotypes were analyzed with the tcR package in R, and sharing was normalized by the product of cloneset sizes. To study raw recombination free of thymic and clonal selection effects, out-of-frame nonproductive sequences were analyzed. TCRdb took the public reads, trimmed them with fastp at Q25, ran MiXCR for clone calling and kept in-frame beta chains. CDR3 protein sequences are deduplicated, and each keeps its most common genes and DNA. For this entry, the V and J calls and clone size follow TCRdb and not the study's own pipeline. The sample contains 200,000 to 250,000 distinct CDR3 sequences, roughly an eighth of them found a single time. The top ten clonotypes cover 4% to 5% of the sample.

This sample was included in a study of identical twins (dated by TCRdb to about 2016). In the study overall: The study deep-sequenced TCR alpha and beta repertoires from monozygotic twins, unrelated adults of various ages and cord blood to test whether fetal clonotypes persist. To rule out contamination, the twin experiments were replicated at different times with different library preparation protocols. Here is what the overall study found, with its caveats: In monozygotic twins, recombination models systematically underestimated out-of-frame TCR alpha sharing, but the models matched the sharing seen between unrelated individuals. Zero-insertion analyses could be partly confounded by invariant T cells such as MAIT and iNKT, although diverse VJ usage argued against such confounding for most clonotypes. Abundant cord blood beta clonotypes carried fewer insertions; young adult naive repertoires showed a weaker similar trend, while memory repertoires showed none. The excess sharing between twins in beta out-of-frame sequences was weaker because fewer shared sequences reduced the signal-to-noise ratio. Conclusions relied on cross-sectional statistical analysis, since the same donors could not be followed over many years. Compared with coincidental sharing between unrelated individuals, out-of-frame TCR alpha sequences shared between twins showed an excess of sequences with low generation probability.

Every donor in the study was a healthy Caucasian. The twin cohort comprised three pairs of female monozygotic twins, all aged roughly 18 to 30 years. Miltenyi CD45RO+ enrichment and human naive T-cell isolation kits were used to isolate memory (CD45RO+) and naive T cells from PBMC. The sample also formed part of further work on yellow fever vaccine responses in identical twins. Per that second paper: The authors reported that the T cell response to vaccination in identical twins appeared partly convergent and partly personalized. In the study, vaccine-responding T cell clones were precisely tracked in identical twins.

The clonotype comes from a woman aged 18 to 35 in good health. Recombination joined TRBV6-1 with TRBJ2-1, and 8 junctional nucleotides match TRBD2. Specimen: memory (CD45RO+) T cells sorted from blood. In light of the paper, this sample's cell subset or site label describes: CD45RO+ enriched T cells. In nucleotides, the sequence is TGTGCCAGCAGCCCGGGGGGGAGCTCCTACAATGAGCAGTTCTTC. This sequence encodes CASSPGGSSYNEQFF.